These 28 T cell receptor beta chains were sequenced from one sample in a study of a mutant IDH1 vaccine in newly diagnosed glioma. Sample time point: baseline, week 1 (first vaccination visit). Documented treatment: pre-vaccination baseline after standard-of-care therapy. Sequenced by immunoSEQ multiplex PCR; TCRdb stores in-frame clones only, minus some. The table shows 85,000 to 100,000 clones, with 80% to 90% occurring only once. The sample in question was PBMCs, obtained from a glioma patient treated with radiotherapy, temozolomide or both. These receptors were collected from a woman in her forties or fifties with glioma.

The sample holds one count of this clone. The V call is TRBV7-2, the J call TRBJ1-4, with no clear D. The V end was cut by 5 bases, the J end by 0 bases, with 10 bases between. The CDR3 is 15 residues long. Looked up from germline, CDR1 is SGHTA and CDR2 is FQGNSA. CDR3: CASSPRAATNEKLFF. The DNA of the CDR3 is TGTGCCAGCAGCCCCCGAGCAGCAACTAATGAAAAACTGTTTTTT.

This clone occurred a few times. The V and J genes are TRBV30 and TRBJ2-5; maybe TRBD1 (5 bases). Trimming left V 3 bases short and J 4 bases short, with 12 bases between. Germline CDR1 and CDR2: GTSNPN and SVGIG (reference sequence). The CDR3 consists of 13 residues. DNA of the CDR3: TGTGCCTGGAGCACAGGCCACGGAGAGACCCAGTACTTC. Protein sequence: CAWSTGHGETQYF.

This chain connects TRBV15 to TRBJ2-3; 8 positions match TRBD2. Trimming cost V 5 bases and J 4 bases; bases outside gene matches: 5. The length of the CDR3 is 14 residues. The germline CDR1 and CDR2 sequences are LNHNV and YYDKDF (reference sequence). As DNA, the CDR3 is TGTGCCACCAGCCCCGGGGGGGAGGCAGATACGCAGTATTTT. It encodes CATSPGGEADTQYF.

The V gene is TRBV2, the J gene TRBJ1-5; no definite D call. CDR1 and CDR2 from the germline V gene are SNHLY and FYNNEI. The CDR3 is 16 amino acids. V shed 0 bases and J shed 2 bases, with 11 bases lying between them. The CDR3 is CASSEAGKGGNQPQHF. CDR3 nucleotide sequence: TGTGCCAGCAGTGAAGCGGGGAAGGGCGGCAATCAGCCCCAGCATTTT.

The gene calls are TRBV9 and TRBJ2-2; possible D gene TRBD1, 5 bases. The V end was cut by 0 bases, the J end by 7 bases, with 13 bases between. Looked up from germline, CDR1 is SGDLS and CDR2 is YYNGEE. The CDR3 contains 15 residues. The CDR3, as DNA: TGTGCCAGCAGCGTAGTGGGCAGGGCAGACGGGGAGCTGTTTTTT. Its protein is CASSVVGRADGELFF.

The chain combines TRBV6-5 with TRBJ1-2; D remains unclear. Germline lookup yields CDR1 MNHEY and CDR2 SVGAGI. V lost 2 bases, J lost 8 bases, and 12 bases lay in between. CDR3 length: 13 amino acids. The CDR3 loop is CASSYSGWVGYTF. CDR3 sequence (DNA): TGTGCCAGCAGTTACAGTGGTTGGGTCGGCTACACCTTC.

CDR3 in amino acids: CASSSDRFQPQHF. The CDR3, as DNA: TGTGCCAGCAGCTCGGACAGGTTTCAGCCCCAGCATTTT. The chain employs TRBV9 and TRBJ1-5; 7 bases fit TRBD1. The germline V gene has CDR1 SGDLS and CDR2 YYNGEE. The V and J ends lost 4 bases and 6 bases, in that order; junction bases with no gene match: 4. This CDR3 contains 13 residues.

The J gene is TRBJ1-2, the V gene TRBV5-1; 8 nucleotides align to TRBD1. The V and J ends lost 0 bases and 7 bases, in that order; junction bases with no gene match: 2. CDR1 and CDR2 from the germline V gene are SGHRS and YFSETQ. This CDR3 contains 13 residues. This CDR3 reads CASSLAGGGGYTF. The CDR3 coding sequence is TGCGCCAGCAGCTTGGCAGGGGGCGGTGGCTACACCTTC.

This chain uses TRBV15 with TRBJ1-2; D might be TRBD1 (6 bases). In germline, CDR1 is LNHNV, CDR2 YYDKDF (reference sequence). Trimming cost V 0 bases and J 7 bases, with 24 bases left between them. The CDR3 length is 18 residues. CDR3 sequence: CATSRDSKRGTGWTGYTF. The CDR3, as DNA: TGTGCCACCAGCAGAGATAGTAAAAGGGGAACAGGGTGGACTGGCTACACCTTC.

CDR3 coding DNA: TGCAGCGTTGAAGATCGGGCCGACTCTGGGGCCAACGTCCTGACTTTC. It is translated as CSVEDRADSGANVLTF. The genes are TRBV29-1 and TRBJ2-6; D is undetermined. CDR3 length: 16 residues. Per the germline V gene, CDR1 is SQVTM and CDR2 is ANQGSEA. The ends were cut back, 0 bases at V and 0 bases at J, with 9 bases in the middle.

The table lists this clone with a few counts. This chain connects TRBV14 to TRBJ1-1; D not resolved. Trimming took off 6 bases at V and 5 bases at J, with 16 bases between the two ends. Looked up from germline, CDR1 is SGHDN and CDR2 is FVKESK. The CDR3 consists of 14 residues. CDR3 in amino acids: CASSPWGGLTEAFF. CDR3 sequence (DNA): TGTGCCAGCAGTCCCTGGGGTGGGTTGACTGAAGCTTTCTTT.

The genes are TRBV9 and TRBJ1-6, with D unresolved. The germline V gene encodes CDR1 SGDLS and CDR2 YYNGEE. Trimming pared 0 bases from V and 9 bases from J, leaving 10 bases between. The CDR3 runs to 14 residues. The CDR3 protein is CASSVVSGASPLHF. In DNA form, the CDR3 reads TGTGCCAGCAGCGTAGTATCGGGTGCTTCACCCCTCCACTTT.

The J gene is TRBJ1-3, the V gene TRBV5-6; 9 nucleotides align to TRBD1. Germline V gives CDR1 SGHDT, CDR2 YYEEEE. V shed 2 bases, J shed 0 bases, and the junction held 9 bases outside the gene matches. The CDR3 consists of 18 residues. In DNA, the CDR3 is TGTGCCAGCAGCTTCCGTGGGACAGGGTACTACTCTGGAAACACCATATATTTT. This sequence encodes CASSFRGTGYYSGNTIYF.

The chain joins TRBV19 to TRBJ1-1; maybe TRBD1 (5 bases). The CDR3 contains 15 residues. Trimming took off 5 bases at V and 6 bases at J, with 19 bases between the two ends. Per germline, CDR1 LNHDA and CDR2 SQIVND (reference sequence). The CDR3 DNA follows: TGTGCCAGTAGTCTAGCCAGGGTGATTTTGGCTGAAGCTTTCTTT. This encodes CASSLARVILAEAFF.

The chain links TRBV4-3 to TRBJ1-1, with TRBD1 as a possible D gene (5 bases). V shed 3 bases and J shed 1 base, with 12 bases lying between them. The germline V gene has CDR1 LGHNA and CDR2 YSLEER. The length of the CDR3 is 15 residues. CDR3 bases: TGCGCCAGCAGCCAGAGGGGCTCAGGGAACACTGAAGCTTTCTTT. This sequence encodes CASSQRGSGNTEAFF.

The CDR3 loop reads CASQTAVNEKLFF. The DNA of the CDR3 is TGTGCCAGCCAGACAGCGGTCAATGAAAAACTGTTTTTT. This chain links TRBV21-1 with TRBJ1-4. TRBV21-1 is termed a pseudogene. This CDR3 contains 13 residues.

The chain uses TRBV5-8 and TRBJ1-5; D might be TRBD1 (6 bases). The V and J ends lost 5 bases and 0 bases respectively, with 15 bases between them. CDR3 length: 16 amino acids. From germline, CDR1 is SGHTS and CDR2 YDEGEE. The CDR3, as DNA: TGTGCCAGCAGTACTCGGGGGCCGGGTAGCAATCAGCCCCAGCATTTT. Translating it yields CASSTRGPGSNQPQHF. The entire variable domain, with the rest obtained from reference TRBV5-8 and TRBJ1-5, is as follows: EAGVTQSPTHLIKTRGQQATLRCSPISGHTSVYWYQQALGLGLQFLLWYDEGEERNRGNFPPRFSGRQFPNYSSELNVNALELEDSALYLCASSTRGPGSNQPQHFGDGTRLSIL.

This clone appeared a single time. This chain links TRBV25-1 with TRBJ1-4; D is undetermined. The CDR3 covers 14 residues. Germline V gives CDR1 MGHDK, CDR2 SYGVNS. V lost 1 base, J lost 3 bases, and 6 bases lay in between. CDR3 bases: TGTGCCAGCAGTGAATTCGGGTCTAATGAAAAACTGTTTTTT. Translation: CASSEFGSNEKLFF.

J is TRBJ1-2 and V is TRBV5-1, with 8 bases fitting TRBD1. The junction had 9 bases not matched to a gene; V was cut back by 0 bases and J by 8 bases. This CDR3 comprises 15 residues. The germline V gene has CDR1 SGHRS and CDR2 YFSETQ. In DNA, the CDR3 is TGCGCCAGCAGCTTGGAAGCGAAACAGGGGGACGGCTACACCTTC. It yields the protein CASSLEAKQGDGYTF.

The chain recombines TRBV7-2 with TRBJ1-1; D perhaps matches TRBD1 (5 bases). V lost 1 base and J lost 4, with 16 bases in between. Germline V lookup: CDR1 SGHTA, CDR2 FQGNSA. The CDR3 is 16 amino acids. The DNA of the CDR3 is TGTGCCAGCAGCTTAGGGGGTGGGGGATGGGGCACTGAAGCTTTCTTT. It codes for CASSLGGGGWGTEAFF.

This clone appeared a few times. In the same sample, other DNA sequences code for this CDR3. The V and J genes are TRBV6-5 and TRBJ1-1, with D perhaps TRBD1 (5 bases). Germline values: CDR1 MNHEY, CDR2 SVGAGI. The germline V and J ends were trimmed by 0 bases and 5 bases, with 7 bases remaining between them. This CDR3 region has 13 residues. CDR3 nucleotides: TGTGCCAGCAGTTACTCCGGGGGTACTGAAGCTTTCTTT. Translating gives CASSYSGGTEAFF.

Of note for this clone: The junction and the germline gene differ at one end; a read error may be behind it. V is TRBV7-9 and J is TRBJ1-2; the D gene is possibly TRBD1 (6 bases). Germline values: CDR1 SEHNR, CDR2 FQNEAQ (reference sequence). The CDR3 contains 13 residues. CDR3 in amino acids: CASRLGQTHGYTF. The CDR3 region has the DNA TGTGCCAGCAGGTTAGGACAGACACATGGCTACACCTTC. Filled out from reference TRBV7-9 and TRBJ1-2, the complete variable domain reads DTGVSQNPRHKITKRGQNVTFRCDPISEHNRLYWYRQTLGQGPEFLTYFQNEAQLEKSRLLSDRFSAERPKGSFSTLEIQRTEQGDSAMYLCASRLGQTHGYTFGSGTRLTVV.

This CDR3 is CASSYKAEAGELFF. In DNA, the CDR3 is TGTGCCAGCAGTTATAAGGCGGAGGCCGGGGAGCTGTTTTTT. The rearrangement uses TRBV6-6 and TRBJ2-2; D possibly corresponds to TRBD2 (5 bases). In germline, CDR1 is MNHNY, CDR2 SVGAGI (reference sequence). Deletions cut 3 bases from V and 6 bases from J, with 11 bases between. CDR3 length: 14 amino acids.

This chain uses TRBV29-1 with TRBJ1-6; D gene ambiguous. Germline lookup yields CDR1 SQVTM and CDR2 ANQGSEA. The CDR3 has 13 residues. Trimming left V 7 bases short and J 7 bases short, with 14 bases between. The CDR3 reads CSATKGWNSPLHF. Written as DNA, the CDR3 is TGCAGCGCTACTAAGGGCTGGAATTCACCCCTCCACTTT.

This clone was recorded once. This chain uses TRBV5-4 with TRBJ2-5; possibly TRBD2 for D (6 bases). The V end was cut by 4 bases, the J end by 5 bases, with 18 bases between. The CDR3 is 15 amino acids. From germline, CDR1 is SGHNT and CDR2 YYREEE (reference sequence). CDR3 DNA sequence: TGTGCCAGCAGCCCCCGGGTGGGGGGTTCGGAGACCCAGTACTTC. Translation: CASSPRVGGSETQYF. Filled out from reference TRBV5-4 and TRBJ2-5, the complete variable domain reads ETGVTQSPTHLIKTRGQQVTLRCSSQSGHNTVSWYQQALGQGPQFIFQYYREEENGRGNFPPRFSGLQFPNYSSELNVNALELDDSALYLCASSPRVGGSETQYFGPGTRLLVL.

This chain joins TRBV5-6 and TRBJ2-5; weak D call: TRBD1 (5 bases). CDR3 length equals 13 residues. V was trimmed by 3 bases and J by 4 bases, leaving 10 bases between them. Germline V gene sequence: CDR1 SGHDT, CDR2 YYEEEE. This CDR3 reads CASSSTGLETQYF. CDR3 in DNA: TGTGCCAGCAGCTCCACAGGTTTAGAGACCCAGTACTTC.

This chain connects TRBV5-4 to TRBJ1-2, with D possibly being TRBD1 (5 bases). In germline, CDR1 is SGHNT, CDR2 YYREEE (reference sequence). CDR3 length equals 14 residues. V lost 2 bases to trimming and J lost 2 bases, with 10 bases between them. The CDR3 region is CASSFRDSNYGYTF. Written as DNA, the CDR3 is TGTGCCAGCAGCTTCCGTGACAGCAACTATGGCTACACCTTC.

This chain connects TRBV27 to TRBJ2-7, with D hard to call. Germline V lookup: CDR1 MNHEY, CDR2 SMNVEV (reference sequence). With 0 bases removed from V and 6 bases from J, the gap between germline ends came to 9 bases. This CDR3 spans 13 amino acids. This chain's CDR3 is CASSLSEGFEQYF. The DNA of the CDR3 is TGTGCCAGCAGTTTATCGGAAGGGTTCGAGCAGTACTTC.